Listed here are 9 T cell receptor beta chains from one sample, sequenced in a study of T cell responses to AZD1222 COVID-19 vaccine. Profiling relied on immunoSEQ multiplex PCR, and the TCRdb table lists in-frame clones only, not all of them. Among 120,000 or so clones listed, around 93% were seen once. The material was peripheral blood, obtained on day 0 of AZD1222 vaccination. These receptors came from an adult in good health.

J is TRBJ2-3 and V is TRBV5-5; 9 positions match TRBD2. The CDR3 runs to 14 residues. V shed 0 bases and J 14 bases; nucleotides not matched to a gene: 10. CDR1 is SGHKS, CDR2 YYEKEE, per germline (reference sequence). CDR3: CASSLAAGGPVAYF. The CDR3 coding sequence is TGTGCCAGCAGCTTGGCCGCGGGGGGGCCCGTCGCGTATTTT.

The CDR3 region has the DNA TGTGCCAGCAGCTCTGGTGGGGCTATAAATGAGCAGTTCTTC. This sequence encodes CASSSGGAINEQFF. The chain joins TRBV11-3 to TRBJ2-1, with D maybe TRBD1 (5 bases). Germline values: CDR1 SGHNT, CDR2 YENEEA. V lost 4 bases, J lost 7 bases, and 14 bases lay in between. This CDR3 has 14 amino acids.

The V and J genes are TRBV19 and TRBJ1-1, with D uncertain. CDR3 length: 12 residues. V lost 5 bases and J lost 0, with 4 bases in between. The V gene's germline CDR1 is LNHDA and CDR2 SQIVND (reference sequence). The CDR3: CASSFMNTEAFF. CDR3 bases: TGTGCCAGTAGTTTTATGAACACTGAAGCTTTCTTT.

The chain couples TRBV4-1 to TRBJ2-1; D gene uncertain. CDR3 size: 17 residues. CDR1 and CDR2 from the germline V gene are MGHRA and YSYEKL. V lost 4 bases, J lost 0 bases, and 16 bases lay in between. The CDR3 region is CASSLGGFPYSYNEQFF. As DNA, the CDR3 is TGCGCCAGCAGCCTCGGCGGTTTTCCATACTCCTACAATGAGCAGTTCTTC.

This clone was counted once. The V call is TRBV18, the J call TRBJ2-7; D is perhaps TRBD1 (6 bases). Per the germline V gene, CDR1 is KGHSH and CDR2 is LQKENI. The CDR3 spans 14 residues. V was trimmed by 5 bases and J by 3 bases, leaving 14 bases between them. The CDR3 DNA is TGTGCCAGCTCATTACAGCCAGGGGTCTACGAGCAGTACTTC. Translated, it gives CASSLQPGVYEQYF. Variable domain in full (rest from reference TRBV18 and TRBJ2-7): NAGVMQNPRHLVRRRGQEARLRCSPMKGHSHVYWYRQLPEEGLKFMVYLQKENIIDESGMPKERFSAEFPKEGPSILRIQQVVRGDSAAYFCASSLQPGVYEQYFGPGTRLTVT.

The chain recombines TRBV9 with TRBJ2-7; 8 bases map to TRBD2. The trim removed 0 bases at V and 4 bases at J, leaving 6 bases unmatched. The CDR3 covers 15 residues. From germline, CDR1 is SGDLS and CDR2 YYNGEE. DNA for the CDR3: TGTGCCAGCAGCGTAGGGGGTAGCGGGATATACGAGCAGTACTTC. It specifies CASSVGGSGIYEQYF.

This chain uses TRBV30 with TRBJ1-2, with D uncertain. The V gene lost 3 bases and the J gene lost 1 base, with 6 bases spanning the gap. The CDR3 loop spans 12 amino acids. Germline-derived CDR1 and CDR2 are GTSNPN and SVGIG (reference sequence). The CDR3 DNA reads as TGTGCCTGGAGGTCGGGTAACTATGGCTACACCTTC. It encodes CAWRSGNYGYTF.

The rearrangement links TRBV5-1 to TRBJ2-7, with 11 bases identical to TRBD2. The CDR3 has 17 residues. CDR1 is SGHRS and CDR2 is YFSETQ in the germline V gene. The ends lost 0 bases at V and 6 bases at J; junction bases unmatched: 11. CDR3 loop: CASSLGPTSGRGPEQYF. The DNA for the CDR3 is TGCGCCAGCAGCTTGGGGCCAACTAGCGGGAGAGGTCCCGAGCAGTACTTC.

CDR3 nucleotides: TGTGCCAGCAGCACGAAAGACAGGGGGCTCAACAAATACTCTGGAAACACCATATATTTT. Protein sequence: CASSTKDRGLNKYSGNTIYF. This chain connects TRBV21-1 to TRBJ1-3; TRBD1 reflects the table's D call only, with no check against the DNA. TRBV21-1 is shown as a pseudogene. The CDR3 spans 20 residues.